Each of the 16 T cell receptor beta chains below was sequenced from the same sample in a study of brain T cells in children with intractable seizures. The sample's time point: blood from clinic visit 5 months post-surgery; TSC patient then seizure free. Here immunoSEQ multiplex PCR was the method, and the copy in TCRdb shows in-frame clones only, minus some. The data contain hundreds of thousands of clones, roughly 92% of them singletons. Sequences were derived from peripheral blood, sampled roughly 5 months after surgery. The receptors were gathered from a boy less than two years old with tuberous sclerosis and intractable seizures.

CDR3 in DNA: TGTGCCAGCACAAGACAGGGGCTAAATGAAAAACTGTTTTTT. It is translated as CASTRQGLNEKLFF. The V gene is TRBV6-5, the J gene TRBJ1-4; 8 bases align to TRBD1. The CDR3 contains 14 residues. Germline lookup yields CDR1 MNHEY and CDR2 SVGAGI. J lost 5 bases, V lost 7 bases, and 6 bases had no gene match.

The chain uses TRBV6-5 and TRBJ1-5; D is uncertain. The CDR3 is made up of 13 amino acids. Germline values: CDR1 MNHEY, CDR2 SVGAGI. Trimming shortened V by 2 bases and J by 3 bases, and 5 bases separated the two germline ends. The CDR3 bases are TGTGCCAGCAGTTACAGGGACAATCAGCCCCAGCATTTT. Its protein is CASSYRDNQPQHF.

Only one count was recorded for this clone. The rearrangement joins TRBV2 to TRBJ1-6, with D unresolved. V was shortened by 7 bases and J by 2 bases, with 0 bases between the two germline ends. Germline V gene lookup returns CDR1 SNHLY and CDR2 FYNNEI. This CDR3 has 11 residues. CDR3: CASTYNSPLHF. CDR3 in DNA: TGTGCCAGCACCTATAATTCACCCCTCCACTTT. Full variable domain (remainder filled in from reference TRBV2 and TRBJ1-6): EPEVTQTPSHQVTQMGQEVILRCVPISNHLYFYWYRQILGQKVEFLVSFYNNEISEKSEIFDDQFSVERPDGSNFTLKIRSTKLEDSAMYFCASTYNSPLHFGNGTRLTVT.

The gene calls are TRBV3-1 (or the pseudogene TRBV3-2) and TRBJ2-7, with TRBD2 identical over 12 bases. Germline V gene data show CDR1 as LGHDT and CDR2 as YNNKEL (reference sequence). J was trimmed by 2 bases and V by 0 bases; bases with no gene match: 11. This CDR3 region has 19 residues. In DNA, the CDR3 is TGTGCCAGCAGCCAAGATAGGCTAGCGGGGGGGGATTACGCCTACGAGCAGTACTTC. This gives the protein CASSQDRLAGGDYAYEQYF.

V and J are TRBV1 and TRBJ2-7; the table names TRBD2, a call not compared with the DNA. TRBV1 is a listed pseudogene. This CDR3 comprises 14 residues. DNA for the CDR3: TGCACCAGCATTAGCGCCAAACAATCCTACGAGCAGTACTTC. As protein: CTSISAKQSYEQYF.

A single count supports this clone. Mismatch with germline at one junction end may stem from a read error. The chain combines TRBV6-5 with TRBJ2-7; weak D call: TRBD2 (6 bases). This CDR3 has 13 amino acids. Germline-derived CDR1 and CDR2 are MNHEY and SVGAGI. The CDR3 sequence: CASSDPRSGRKSF. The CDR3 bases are TGTGCCAGCAGCGACCCTCGGAGCGGGCGTAAGAGCTTC.

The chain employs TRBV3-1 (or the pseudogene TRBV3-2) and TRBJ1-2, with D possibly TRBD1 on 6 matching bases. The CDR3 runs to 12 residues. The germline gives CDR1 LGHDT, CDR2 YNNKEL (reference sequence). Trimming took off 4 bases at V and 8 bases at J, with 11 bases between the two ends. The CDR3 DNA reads TGTGCCAGCAGCCGGGGGGACACCGGCTACACCTTC. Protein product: CASSRGDTGYTF.

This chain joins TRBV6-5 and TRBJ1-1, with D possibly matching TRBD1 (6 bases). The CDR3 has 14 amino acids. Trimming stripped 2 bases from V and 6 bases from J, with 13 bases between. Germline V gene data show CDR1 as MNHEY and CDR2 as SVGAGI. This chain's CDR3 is CASSYKGETAEAFF. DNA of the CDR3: TGTGCCAGCAGTTACAAGGGGGAGACCGCTGAAGCTTTCTTT.

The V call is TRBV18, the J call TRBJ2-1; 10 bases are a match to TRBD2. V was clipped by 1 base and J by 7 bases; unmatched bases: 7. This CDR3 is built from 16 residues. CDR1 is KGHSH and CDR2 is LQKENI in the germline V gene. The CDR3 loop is CASSPLGLAGENEQFF. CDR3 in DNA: TGTGCCAGCTCACCACTTGGCCTAGCGGGAGAGAATGAGCAGTTCTTC.

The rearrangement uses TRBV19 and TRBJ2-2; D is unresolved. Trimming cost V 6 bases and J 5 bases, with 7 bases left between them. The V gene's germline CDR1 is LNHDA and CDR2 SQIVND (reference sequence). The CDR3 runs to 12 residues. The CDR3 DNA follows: TGTGCCAGTAGGAAAAGGACCGGGGAGCTGTTTTTT. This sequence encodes CASRKRTGELFF.

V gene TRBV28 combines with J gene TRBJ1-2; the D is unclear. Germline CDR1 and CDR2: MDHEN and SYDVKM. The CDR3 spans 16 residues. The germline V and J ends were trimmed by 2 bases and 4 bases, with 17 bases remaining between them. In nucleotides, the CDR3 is TGTGCCAGCAGTTTAGAAGTGGGCCCCCAGGTCTATGGCTACACCTTC. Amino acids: CASSLEVGPQVYGYTF.

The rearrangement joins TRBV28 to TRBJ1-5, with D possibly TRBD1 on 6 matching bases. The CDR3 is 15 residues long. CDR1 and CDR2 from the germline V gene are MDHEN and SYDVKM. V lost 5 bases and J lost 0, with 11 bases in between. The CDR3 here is CASSLQGNSNQPQHF. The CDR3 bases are TGTGCCAGCAGTCTACAGGGAAATAGCAATCAGCCCCAGCATTTT.

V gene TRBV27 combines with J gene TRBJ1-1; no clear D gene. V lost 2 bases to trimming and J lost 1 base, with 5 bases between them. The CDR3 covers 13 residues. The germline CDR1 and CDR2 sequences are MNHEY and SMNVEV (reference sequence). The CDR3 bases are TGTGCCAGCAGTTTAGGAGGGAACACTGAAGCTTTCTTT. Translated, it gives CASSLGGNTEAFF.

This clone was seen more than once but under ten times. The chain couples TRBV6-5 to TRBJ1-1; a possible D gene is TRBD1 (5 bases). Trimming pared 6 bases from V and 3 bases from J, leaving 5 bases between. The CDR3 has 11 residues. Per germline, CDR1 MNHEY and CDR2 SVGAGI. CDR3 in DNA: TGTGCCAGCAGGGGGGACACTGAAGCTTTCTTT. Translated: CASRGDTEAFF.

CDR3: CASSSPGQNYGYTF. In nucleotides, the CDR3 is TGTGCCAGCAGTTCTCCGGGACAGAACTATGGCTACACCTTC. This sequence joins TRBV27 and TRBJ1-2; TRBD1 aligns across 7 bases. The ends lost 4 bases at V and 2 bases at J; junction bases unmatched: 4. The CDR3 is 14 amino acids. Germline-derived CDR1 and CDR2 are MNHEY and SMNVEV (reference sequence).

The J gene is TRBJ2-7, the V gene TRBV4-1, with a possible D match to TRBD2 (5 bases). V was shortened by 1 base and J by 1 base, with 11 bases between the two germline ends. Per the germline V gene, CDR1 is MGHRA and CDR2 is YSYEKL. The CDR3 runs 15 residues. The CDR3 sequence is CASSQVRGSSYEQYF. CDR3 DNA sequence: TGCGCCAGCAGCCAAGTCCGGGGTAGTTCCTACGAGCAGTACTTC.